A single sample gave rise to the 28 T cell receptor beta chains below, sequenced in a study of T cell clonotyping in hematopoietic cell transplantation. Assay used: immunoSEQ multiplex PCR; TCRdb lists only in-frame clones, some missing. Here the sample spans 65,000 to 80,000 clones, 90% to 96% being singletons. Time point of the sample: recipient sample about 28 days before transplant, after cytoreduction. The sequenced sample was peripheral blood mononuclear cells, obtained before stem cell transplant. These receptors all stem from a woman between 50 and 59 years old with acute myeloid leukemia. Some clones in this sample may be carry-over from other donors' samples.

CDR3 sequence (DNA): TGTGCCAGCAGTCCGGACAGGGCTAACTACAATGAGCAGTTCTTC. Its protein is CASSPDRANYNEQFF. V and J are TRBV7-3 and TRBJ2-1; 8 positions agree with TRBD1. V shed 6 bases and J 3 bases; nucleotides not matched to a gene: 7. The CDR3 contains 15 residues. Looked up from germline, CDR1 is SGHTA and CDR2 is FQGTGA.

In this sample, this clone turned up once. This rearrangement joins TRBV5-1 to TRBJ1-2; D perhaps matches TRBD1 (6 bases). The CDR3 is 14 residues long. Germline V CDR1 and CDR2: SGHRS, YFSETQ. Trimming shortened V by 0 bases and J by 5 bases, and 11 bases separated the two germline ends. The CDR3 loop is CASSLDGGAYGYTF. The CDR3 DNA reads TGCGCCAGCAGCTTGGACGGGGGGGCGTATGGCTACACCTTC.

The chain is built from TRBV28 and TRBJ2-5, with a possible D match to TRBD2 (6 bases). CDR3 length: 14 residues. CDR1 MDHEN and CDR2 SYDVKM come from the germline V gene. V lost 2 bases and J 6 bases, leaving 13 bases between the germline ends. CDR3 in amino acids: CASSLRASAKTQYF. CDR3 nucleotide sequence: TGTGCCAGCAGTTTAAGGGCTAGCGCGAAGACCCAGTACTTC.

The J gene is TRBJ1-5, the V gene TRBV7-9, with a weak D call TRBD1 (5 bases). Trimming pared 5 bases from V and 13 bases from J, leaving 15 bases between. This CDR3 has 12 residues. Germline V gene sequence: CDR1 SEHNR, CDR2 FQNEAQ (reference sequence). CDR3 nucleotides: TGTGCCAGCAGCCTTGGGACGGGGCTACAGCATTTT. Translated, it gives CASSLGTGLQHF.

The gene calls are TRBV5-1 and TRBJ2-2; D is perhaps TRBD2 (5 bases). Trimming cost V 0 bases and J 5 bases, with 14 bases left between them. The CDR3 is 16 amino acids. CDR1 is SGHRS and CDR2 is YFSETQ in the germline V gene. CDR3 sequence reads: CASSLAPGGNTGELFF. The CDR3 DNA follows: TGCGCCAGCAGCTTGGCCCCAGGAGGTAATACCGGGGAGCTGTTTTTT.

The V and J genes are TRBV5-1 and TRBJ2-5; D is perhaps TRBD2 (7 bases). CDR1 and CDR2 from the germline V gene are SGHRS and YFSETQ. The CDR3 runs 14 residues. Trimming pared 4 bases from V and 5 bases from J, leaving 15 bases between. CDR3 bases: TGCGCCAGCAGCGGGGGGGGGCGAGATGAGACCCAGTACTTC. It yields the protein CASSGGGRDETQYF.

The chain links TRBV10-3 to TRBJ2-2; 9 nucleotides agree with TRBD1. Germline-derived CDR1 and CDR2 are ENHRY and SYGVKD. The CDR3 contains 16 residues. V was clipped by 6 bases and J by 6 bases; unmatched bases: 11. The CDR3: CAIRTGTGSLAGELFF. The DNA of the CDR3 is TGTGCCATCAGAACCGGGACAGGGTCGCTTGCCGGGGAGCTGTTTTTT.

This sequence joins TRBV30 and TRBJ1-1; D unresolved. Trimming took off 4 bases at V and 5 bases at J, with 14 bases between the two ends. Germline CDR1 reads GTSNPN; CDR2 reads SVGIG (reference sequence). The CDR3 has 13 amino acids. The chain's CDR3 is CAWTSGRKTEAFF. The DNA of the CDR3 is TGTGCCTGGACGTCGGGGAGGAAGACTGAAGCTTTCTTT.

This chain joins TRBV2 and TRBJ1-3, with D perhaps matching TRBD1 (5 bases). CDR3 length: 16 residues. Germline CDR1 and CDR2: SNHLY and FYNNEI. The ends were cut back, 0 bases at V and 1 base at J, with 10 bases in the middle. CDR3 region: CASSEAGTLSGNTIYF. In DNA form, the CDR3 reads TGTGCCAGCAGTGAAGCGGGGACTCTTTCTGGAAACACCATATATTTT.

CDR3 bases: TGTGCCAGCAGTTACAAGGGACAGAGCTATGGCTACACCTTC. This codes for CASSYKGQSYGYTF. The chain is built from TRBV7-2 and TRBJ1-2; TRBD1 aligns across 7 bases. Per the germline V gene, CDR1 is SGHTA and CDR2 is FQGNSA. This CDR3 has 14 amino acids. Unmatched junction bases numbered 8, after V lost 6 bases and J lost 4 bases.

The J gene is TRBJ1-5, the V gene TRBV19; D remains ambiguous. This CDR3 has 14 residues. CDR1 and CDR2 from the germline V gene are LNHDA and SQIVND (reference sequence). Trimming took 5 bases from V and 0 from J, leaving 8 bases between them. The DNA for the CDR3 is TGTGCCAGTAGTCCCCAGGTTAGCAATCAGCCCCAGCATTTT. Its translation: CASSPQVSNQPQHF.

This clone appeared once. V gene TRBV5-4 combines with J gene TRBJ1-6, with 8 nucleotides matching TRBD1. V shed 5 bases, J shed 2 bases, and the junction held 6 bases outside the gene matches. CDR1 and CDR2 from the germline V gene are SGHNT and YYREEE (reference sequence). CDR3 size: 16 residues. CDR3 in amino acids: CASSPDRVAYNSPLHF. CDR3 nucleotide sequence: TGTGCCAGCAGTCCGGACAGGGTGGCCTATAATTCACCCCTCCACTTT.

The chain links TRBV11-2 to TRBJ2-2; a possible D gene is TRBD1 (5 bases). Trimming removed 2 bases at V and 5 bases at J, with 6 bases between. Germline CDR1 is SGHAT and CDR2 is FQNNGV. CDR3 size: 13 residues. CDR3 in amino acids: CASSLRGTGELFF. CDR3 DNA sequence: TGTGCCAGCAGCTTAAGGGGAACCGGGGAGCTGTTTTTT. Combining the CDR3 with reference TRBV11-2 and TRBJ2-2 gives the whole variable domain EAGVAQSPRYKIIEKRQSVAFWCNPISGHATLYWYQQILGQGPKLLIQFQNNGVVDDSQLPKDRFSAERLKGVDSTLKIQPAKLEDSAVYLCASSLRGTGELFFGEGSRLTVL.

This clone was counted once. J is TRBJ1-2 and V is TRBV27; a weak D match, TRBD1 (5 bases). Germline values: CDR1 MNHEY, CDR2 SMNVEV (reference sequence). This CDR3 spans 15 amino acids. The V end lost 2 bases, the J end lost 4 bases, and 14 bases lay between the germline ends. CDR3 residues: CASSLKTGTVYGYTF. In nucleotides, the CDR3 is TGTGCCAGCAGTTTAAAAACCGGGACCGTCTATGGCTACACCTTC.

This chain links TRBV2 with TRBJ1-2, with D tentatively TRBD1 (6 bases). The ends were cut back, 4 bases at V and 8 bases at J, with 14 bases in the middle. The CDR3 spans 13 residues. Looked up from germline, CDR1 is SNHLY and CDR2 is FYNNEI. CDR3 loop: CASSGRGARGYTF. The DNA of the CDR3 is TGTGCCAGCAGTGGCCGGGGGGCGCGAGGCTACACCTTC.

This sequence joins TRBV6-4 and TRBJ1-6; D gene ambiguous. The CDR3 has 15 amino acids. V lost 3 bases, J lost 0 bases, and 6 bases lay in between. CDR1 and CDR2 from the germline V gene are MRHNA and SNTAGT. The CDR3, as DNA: TGTGCCAGCAGTGAGGACTTCTCCTATAATTCACCCCTCCACTTT. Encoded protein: CASSEDFSYNSPLHF.

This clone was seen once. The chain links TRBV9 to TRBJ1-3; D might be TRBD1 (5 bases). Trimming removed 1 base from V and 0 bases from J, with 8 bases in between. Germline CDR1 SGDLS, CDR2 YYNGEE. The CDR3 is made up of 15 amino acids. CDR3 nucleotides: TGTGCCAGCAGCGTACAGGGTAACTCTGGAAACACCATATATTTT. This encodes CASSVQGNSGNTIYF.

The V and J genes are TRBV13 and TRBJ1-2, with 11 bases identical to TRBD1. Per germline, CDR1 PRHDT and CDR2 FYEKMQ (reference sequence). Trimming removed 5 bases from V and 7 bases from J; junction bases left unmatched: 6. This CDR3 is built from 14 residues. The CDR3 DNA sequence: TGTGCCAGCAGCAAGGACAGGGGGCGTTTTGGCTACACCTTC. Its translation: CASSKDRGRFGYTF.

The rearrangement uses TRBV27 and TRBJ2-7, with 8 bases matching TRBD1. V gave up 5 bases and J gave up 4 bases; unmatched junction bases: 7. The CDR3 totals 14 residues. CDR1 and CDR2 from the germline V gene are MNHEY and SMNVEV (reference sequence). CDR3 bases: TGTGCCAGCAGTGCTCGACAGGGGAGTTACGAGCAGTACTTC. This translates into CASSARQGSYEQYF.

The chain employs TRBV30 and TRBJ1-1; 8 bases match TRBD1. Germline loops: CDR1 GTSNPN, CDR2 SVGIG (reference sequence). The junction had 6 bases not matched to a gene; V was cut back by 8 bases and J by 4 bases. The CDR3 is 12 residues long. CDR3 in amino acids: CALDTGGTEAFF. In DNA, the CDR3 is TGTGCCCTAGACACAGGGGGCACTGAAGCTTTCTTT.

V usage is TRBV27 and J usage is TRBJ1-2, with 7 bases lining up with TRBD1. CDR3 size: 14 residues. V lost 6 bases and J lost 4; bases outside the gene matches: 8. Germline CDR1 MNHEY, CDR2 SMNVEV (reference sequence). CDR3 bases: TGTGCCAGCAGGGGGGGGACAGCCTTCTATGGCTACACCTTC. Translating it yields CASRGGTAFYGYTF.

CDR3: CASSLVPGAGANVLTF. CDR3 DNA sequence: TGTGCCAGCAGTTTGGTCCCCGGGGCCGGGGCCAACGTCCTGACTTTC. The V gene is TRBV27, the J gene TRBJ2-6; D tentatively fits TRBD1 or TRBD2 (5 bases each). CDR1 is MNHEY, CDR2 SMNVEV, per germline (reference sequence). The germline V and J ends were trimmed by 3 bases and 4 bases, with 13 bases remaining between them. This CDR3 region has 16 residues.

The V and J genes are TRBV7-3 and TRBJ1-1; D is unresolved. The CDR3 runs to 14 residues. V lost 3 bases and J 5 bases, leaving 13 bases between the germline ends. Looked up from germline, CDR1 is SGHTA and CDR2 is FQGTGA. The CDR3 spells CASSLGFTGTEAFF. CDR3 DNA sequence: TGTGCCAGCAGCTTGGGATTTACGGGAACTGAAGCTTTCTTT.

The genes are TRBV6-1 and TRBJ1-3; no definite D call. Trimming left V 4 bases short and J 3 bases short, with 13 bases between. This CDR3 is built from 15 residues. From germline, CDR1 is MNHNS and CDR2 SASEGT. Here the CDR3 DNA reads TGTGCCAGCAGTGCCCAGGTCCCCAATGGAAACACCATATATTTT. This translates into CASSAQVPNGNTIYF.

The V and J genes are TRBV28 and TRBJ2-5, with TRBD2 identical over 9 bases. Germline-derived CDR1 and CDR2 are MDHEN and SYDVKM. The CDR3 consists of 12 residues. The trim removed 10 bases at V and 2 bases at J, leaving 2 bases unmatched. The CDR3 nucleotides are TGTGCCACGACTAGCGGTCAAGAGACCCAGTACTTC. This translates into CATTSGQETQYF. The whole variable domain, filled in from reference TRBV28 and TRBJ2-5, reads DVKVTQSSRYLVKRTGEKVFLECVQDMDHENMFWYRQDPGLGLRLIYFSYDVKMKEKGDIPEGYSVSREKKERFSLILESASTNQTSMYLCATTSGQETQYFGPGTRLLVL.

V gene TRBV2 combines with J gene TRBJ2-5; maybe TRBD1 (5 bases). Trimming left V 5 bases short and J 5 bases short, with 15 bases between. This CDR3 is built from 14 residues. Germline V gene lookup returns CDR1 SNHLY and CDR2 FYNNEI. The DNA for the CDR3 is TGTGCCAGCAGTAATCAGGGTATTGGGGAGACCCAGTACTTC. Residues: CASSNQGIGETQYF.

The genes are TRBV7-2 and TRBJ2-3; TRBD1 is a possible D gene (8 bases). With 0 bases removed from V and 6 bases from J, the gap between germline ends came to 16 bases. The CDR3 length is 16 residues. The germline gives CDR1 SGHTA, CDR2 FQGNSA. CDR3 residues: CASSLAGQGGWDTQYF. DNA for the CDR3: TGTGCCAGCAGCTTAGCAGGACAGGGAGGGTGGGATACGCAGTATTTT.

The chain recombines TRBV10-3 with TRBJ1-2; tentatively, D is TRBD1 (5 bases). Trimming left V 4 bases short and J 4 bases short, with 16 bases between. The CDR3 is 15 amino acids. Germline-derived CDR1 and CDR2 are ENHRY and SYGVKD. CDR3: CAISGSSGTVYGYTF. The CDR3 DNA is TGTGCCATCAGTGGATCCTCCGGGACGGTCTATGGCTACACCTTC.